The source of this TCR beta chain is a study of molecular identifiers for immune sequencing clone quantification. Turning to the study itself: Replicates split RNA from approximately 22,000 or 94,000 naive CD8 cells five ways, and the researchers sequenced four portions.

Germline-derived CDR1 and CDR2 are WSHSY and SAAADI. This CDR3 is built from 16 residues. V was clipped by 4 bases and J by 4 bases, with 19 bases between them. Notes on the study in general: More than 99% of effector molecules, versus under 1% of naive-cell molecules, belonged to clones above 20 RNA copies.

TCRdb passed the PCR reads through MiXCR, listing each CDR3 protein once. The sample shows hundreds of thousands of distinct CDR3 sequences, around 25% of them seen only once. Notes on this clonotype: As yet, its antigen is unknown.

This receptor was identified in a human donor in good health. Some libraries in this study had Jurkat cell RNA spiked in. The sequencing input was naive CD8+ T cells from blood, with Jurkat cell RNA spiked in. Subset noted: FACS-sorted CD8+CD4-CCR7+CD45RA+ naive T cells. The J gene is TRBJ1-1, the V gene TRBV10-2, with unresolved D. DNA for the CDR3: TGCGCCAGCAGTGTTTGGGGTGAAGGGCTAAGCACTGAAGCTTTCTTT. Encoded protein: CASSVWGEGLSTEAFF.